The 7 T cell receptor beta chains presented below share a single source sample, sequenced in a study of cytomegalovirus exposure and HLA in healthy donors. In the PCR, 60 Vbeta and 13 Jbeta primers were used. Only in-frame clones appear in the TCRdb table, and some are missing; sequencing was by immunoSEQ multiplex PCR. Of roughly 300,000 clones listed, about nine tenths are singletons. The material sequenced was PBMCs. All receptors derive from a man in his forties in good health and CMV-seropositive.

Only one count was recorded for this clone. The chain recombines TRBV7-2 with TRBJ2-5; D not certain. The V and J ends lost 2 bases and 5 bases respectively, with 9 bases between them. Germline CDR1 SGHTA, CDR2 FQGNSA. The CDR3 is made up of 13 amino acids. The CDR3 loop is CASSLKSGETQYF. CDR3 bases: TGTGCCAGCAGCTTAAAAAGTGGCGAGACCCAGTACTTC.

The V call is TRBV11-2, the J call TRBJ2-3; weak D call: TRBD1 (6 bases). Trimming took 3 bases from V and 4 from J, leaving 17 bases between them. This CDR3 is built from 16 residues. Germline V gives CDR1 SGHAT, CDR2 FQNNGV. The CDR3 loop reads CASSFRQDGFSDTQYF. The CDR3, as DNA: TGTGCCAGCAGCTTCCGACAGGATGGATTTTCAGATACGCAGTATTTT.

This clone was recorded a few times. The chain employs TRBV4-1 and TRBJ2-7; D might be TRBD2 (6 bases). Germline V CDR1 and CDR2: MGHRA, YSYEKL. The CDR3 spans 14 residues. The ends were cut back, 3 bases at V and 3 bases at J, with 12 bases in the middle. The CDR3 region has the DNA TGCGCCAGCAGCCACCCGGGACTGATCTACGAGCAGTACTTC. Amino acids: CASSHPGLIYEQYF.

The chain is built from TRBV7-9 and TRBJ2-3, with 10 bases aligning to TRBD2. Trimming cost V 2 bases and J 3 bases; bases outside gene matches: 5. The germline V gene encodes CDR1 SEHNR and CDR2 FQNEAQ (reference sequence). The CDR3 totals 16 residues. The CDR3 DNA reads TGTGCCAGCAGCTTAATCGGACTAGCGGCAACAGATACGCAGTATTTT. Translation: CASSLIGLAATDTQYF.

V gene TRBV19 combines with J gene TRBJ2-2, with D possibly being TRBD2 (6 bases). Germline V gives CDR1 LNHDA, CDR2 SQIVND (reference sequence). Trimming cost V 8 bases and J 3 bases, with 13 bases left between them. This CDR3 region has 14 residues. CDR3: CASGDWGYTGELFF. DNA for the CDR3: TGTGCCAGTGGGGACTGGGGGTACACCGGGGAGCTGTTTTTT.

The CDR3 sequence: CSVEAGGRGQGEQFF. DNA for the CDR3: TGCAGCGTTGAAGCCGGGGGCAGGGGGCAGGGTGAGCAGTTCTTC. The genes are TRBV29-1 and TRBJ2-1; 8 nucleotides align to TRBD1. V lost 1 base, J lost 9 bases, and 11 bases stayed unmatched. CDR3 size: 15 residues. Germline CDR1 and CDR2: SQVTM and ANQGSEA.

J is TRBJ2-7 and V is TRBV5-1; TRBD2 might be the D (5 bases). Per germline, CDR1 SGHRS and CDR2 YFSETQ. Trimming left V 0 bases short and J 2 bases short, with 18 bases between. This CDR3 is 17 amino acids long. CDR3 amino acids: CASSLVSSGVEAYEQYF. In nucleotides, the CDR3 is TGCGCCAGCAGCTTGGTATCCTCCGGCGTGGAGGCCTACGAGCAGTACTTC.